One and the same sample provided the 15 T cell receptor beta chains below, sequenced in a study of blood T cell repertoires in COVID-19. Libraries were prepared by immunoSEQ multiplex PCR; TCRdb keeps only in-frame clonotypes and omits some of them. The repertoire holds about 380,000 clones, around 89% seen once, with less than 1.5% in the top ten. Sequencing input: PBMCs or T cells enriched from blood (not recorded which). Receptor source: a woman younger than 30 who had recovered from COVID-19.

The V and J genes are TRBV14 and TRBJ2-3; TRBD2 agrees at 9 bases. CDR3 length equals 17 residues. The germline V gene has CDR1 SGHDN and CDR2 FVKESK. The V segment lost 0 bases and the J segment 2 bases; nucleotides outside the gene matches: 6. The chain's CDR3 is CASSQDVSGGPTDTQYF. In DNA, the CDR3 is TGTGCCAGCAGCCAAGATGTAAGCGGGGGGCCCACAGATACGCAGTATTTT.

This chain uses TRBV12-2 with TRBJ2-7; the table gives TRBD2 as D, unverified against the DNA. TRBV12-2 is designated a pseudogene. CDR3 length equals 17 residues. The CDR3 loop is CASRLAEGRALSYEQYF. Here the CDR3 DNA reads TGTGCAAGTCGCTTAGCGGAGGGAAGGGCTCTCTCCTACGAGCAGTACTTC.

For the CDR3, the DNA is TGTGCCACCAGCAGAGATTCTGTGTTACAGGGGTCCTATAATTCACCCCTCCACTTT. Amino acid sequence: CATSRDSVLQGSYNSPLHF. The rearrangement uses TRBV15 and TRBJ1-6; 7 bases are shared with TRBD1. Germline V gives CDR1 LNHNV, CDR2 YYDKDF (reference sequence). V was pared by 0 bases and J by 1 base, with 9 bases of the junction left unmatched. This CDR3 contains 19 residues. Drawing the rest from reference TRBV15 and TRBJ1-6, the complete variable domain is DAMVIQNPRYQVTQFGKPVTLSCSQTLNHNVMYWYQQKSSQAPKLLFHYYDKDFNNEADTPDNFQSRRPNTSFCFLDIRSPGLGDTAMYLCATSRDSVLQGSYNSPLHFGNGTRLTVT.

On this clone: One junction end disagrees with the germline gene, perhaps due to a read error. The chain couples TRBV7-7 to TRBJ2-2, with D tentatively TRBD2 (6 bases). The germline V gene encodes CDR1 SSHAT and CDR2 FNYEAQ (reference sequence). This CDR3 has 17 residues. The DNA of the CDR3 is TGTGCTAGCAGCTTAGGGTCCGGACTATGGAACACCGGGGAGCTGTTTTTT. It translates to CASSLGSGLWNTGELFF. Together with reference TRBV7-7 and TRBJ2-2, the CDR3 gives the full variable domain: GAGVSQSPRYKVTKRGQDVTLRCDPISSHATLYWYQQALGQGPEFLTYFNYEAQPDKSGLPSDRFSAERPEGSISTLTIQRTEQRDSAMYRCASSLGSGLWNTGELFFGEGSRLTVL.

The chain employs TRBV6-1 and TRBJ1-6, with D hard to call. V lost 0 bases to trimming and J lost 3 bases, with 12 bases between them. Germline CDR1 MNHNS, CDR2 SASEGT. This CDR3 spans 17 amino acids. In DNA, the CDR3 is TGTGCCAGCAGTGAAGCATCGCGGGTCGGCTATAATTCACCCCTCCACTTT. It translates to CASSEASRVGYNSPLHF.

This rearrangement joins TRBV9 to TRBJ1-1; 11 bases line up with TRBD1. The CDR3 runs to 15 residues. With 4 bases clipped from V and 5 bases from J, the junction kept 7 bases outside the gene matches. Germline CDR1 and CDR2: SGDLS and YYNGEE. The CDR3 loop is CASSILGQGVTEAFF. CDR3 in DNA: TGTGCCAGCAGCATCTTGGGACAGGGGGTGACTGAAGCTTTCTTT.

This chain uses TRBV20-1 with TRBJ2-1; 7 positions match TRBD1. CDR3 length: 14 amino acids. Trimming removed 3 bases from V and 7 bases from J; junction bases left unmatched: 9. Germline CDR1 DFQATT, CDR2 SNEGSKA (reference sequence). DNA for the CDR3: TGCAGTGCTAGTCCCGGGACAGCGATTAATGAGCAGTTCTTC. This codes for CSASPGTAINEQFF.

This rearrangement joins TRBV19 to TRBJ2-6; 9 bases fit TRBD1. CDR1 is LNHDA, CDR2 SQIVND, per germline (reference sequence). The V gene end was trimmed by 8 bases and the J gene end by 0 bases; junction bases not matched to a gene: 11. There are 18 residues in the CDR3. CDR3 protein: CASRPTGGTFSGANVLTF. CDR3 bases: TGTGCCAGTCGCCCGACAGGGGGAACATTCTCTGGGGCCAACGTCCTGACTTTC.

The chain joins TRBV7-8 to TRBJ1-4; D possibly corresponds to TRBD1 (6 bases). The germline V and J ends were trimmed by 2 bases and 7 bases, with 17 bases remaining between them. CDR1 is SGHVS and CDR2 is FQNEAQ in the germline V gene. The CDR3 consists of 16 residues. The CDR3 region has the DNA TGTGCCAGCAGCTTAATCCCACAGGGTAGGGCTGAAAAACTGTTTTTT. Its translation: CASSLIPQGRAEKLFF.

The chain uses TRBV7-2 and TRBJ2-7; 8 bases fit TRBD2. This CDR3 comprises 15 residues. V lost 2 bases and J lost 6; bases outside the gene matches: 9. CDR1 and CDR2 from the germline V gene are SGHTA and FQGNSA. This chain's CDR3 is CASSLTQAGASEQYF. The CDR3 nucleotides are TGTGCCAGCAGCTTAACTCAAGCGGGGGCCTCCGAGCAGTACTTC.

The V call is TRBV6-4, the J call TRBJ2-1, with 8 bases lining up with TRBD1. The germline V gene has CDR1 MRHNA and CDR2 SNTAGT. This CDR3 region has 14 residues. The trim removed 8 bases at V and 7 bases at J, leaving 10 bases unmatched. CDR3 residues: CASSPGQAANEQFF. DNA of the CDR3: TGTGCCAGCTCCCCGGGACAGGCGGCGAATGAGCAGTTCTTC.

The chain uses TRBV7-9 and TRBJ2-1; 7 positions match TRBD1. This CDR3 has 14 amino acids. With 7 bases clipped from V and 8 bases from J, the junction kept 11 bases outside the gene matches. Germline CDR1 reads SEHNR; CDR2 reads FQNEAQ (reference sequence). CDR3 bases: TGTGCCAGCACCGCCCCGGGACAGATCGATGAGCAGTTCTTC. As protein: CASTAPGQIDEQFF.

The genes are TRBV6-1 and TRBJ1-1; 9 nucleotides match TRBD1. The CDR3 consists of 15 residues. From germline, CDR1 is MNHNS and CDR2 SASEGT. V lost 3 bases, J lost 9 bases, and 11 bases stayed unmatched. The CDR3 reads CASSETGTGSRKAFF. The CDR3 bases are TGTGCCAGCAGTGAGACCGGGACAGGGTCCAGAAAAGCTTTCTTT.

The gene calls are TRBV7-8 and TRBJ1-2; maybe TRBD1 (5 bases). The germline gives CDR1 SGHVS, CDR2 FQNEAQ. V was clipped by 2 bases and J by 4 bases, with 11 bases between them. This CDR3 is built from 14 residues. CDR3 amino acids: CASSLQGVPYGYTF. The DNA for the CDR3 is TGTGCCAGCAGCTTACAGGGTGTTCCCTATGGCTACACCTTC.

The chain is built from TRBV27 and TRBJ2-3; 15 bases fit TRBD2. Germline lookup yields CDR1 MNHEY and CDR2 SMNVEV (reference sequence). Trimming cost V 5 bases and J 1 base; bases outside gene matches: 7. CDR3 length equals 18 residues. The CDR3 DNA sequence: TGTGCCAGCAGTCGGGGACTAGCGGGGGGACCCCGCACAGATACGCAGTATTTT. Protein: CASSRGLAGGPRTDTQYF.